This T cell receptor (beta chain) was documented in a study of cytomegalovirus exposure and HLA in healthy donors. Study-level background: Clustering assigned 81% of the roughly 430 genotyped donors to the Caucasian-associated ancestry cluster. Whole-study findings and limits: In vitro checks showed that a few CMV-associated chains really do target CMV antigens.

A multiplex PCR was run with 60 Vbeta primers and 13 Jbeta primers. The data were produced by immunoSEQ multiplex PCR, yet TCRdb's version contains in-frame clones alone and is incomplete. Among 130,000 or so clones listed, around 77% were seen once. Remarks on this clone: Its antigen is undetermined.

Germline V gene data show CDR1 as SGHRS and CDR2 as YFSETQ. V was clipped by 3 bases and J by 1 base; unmatched bases: 8. This CDR3 contains 18 residues. The chain recombines TRBV5-1 with TRBJ2-7; 15 bases are a match to TRBD2. Sequencing was done on a sample of PBMCs. The source of this sequence is a man aged 45-60 years in good health and CMV-seronegative. The CDR3 DNA reads as TGCGCCAGCAGCTGGGGGGGACTAGCGGGAGGAAGGTCCTACGAGCAGTACTTC. Translated, it gives CASSWGGLAGGRSYEQYF.